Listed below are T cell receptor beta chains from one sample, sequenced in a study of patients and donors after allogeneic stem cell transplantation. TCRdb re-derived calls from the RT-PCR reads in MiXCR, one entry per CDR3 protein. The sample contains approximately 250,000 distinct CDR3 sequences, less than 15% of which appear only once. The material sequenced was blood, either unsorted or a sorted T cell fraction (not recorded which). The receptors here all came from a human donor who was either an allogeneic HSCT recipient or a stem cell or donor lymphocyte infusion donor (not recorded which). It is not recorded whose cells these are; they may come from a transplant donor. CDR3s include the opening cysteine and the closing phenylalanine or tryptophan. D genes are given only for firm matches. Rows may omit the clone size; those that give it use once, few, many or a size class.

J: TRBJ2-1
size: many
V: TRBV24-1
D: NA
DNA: TGTGCCACCAGTGATTTCGGGGACAATGAGCAGTTCTTC
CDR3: CATSDFGDNEQFF

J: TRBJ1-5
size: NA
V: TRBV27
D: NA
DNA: TGTGCCACAAGGGGACCGGCAAGCAATCAGCCCCAGCATTTT
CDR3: CATRGPASNQPQHF

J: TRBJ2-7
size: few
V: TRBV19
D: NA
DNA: TGTGCCAGTAGTCCTGGCGGAATCTCCTACGAGCAGTACTTC
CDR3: CASSPGGISYEQYF

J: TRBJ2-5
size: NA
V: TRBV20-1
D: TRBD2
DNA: TGCAGTGCCAGCGGGAGTCAAGAGACCCAGTACTTC
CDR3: CSASGSQETQYF

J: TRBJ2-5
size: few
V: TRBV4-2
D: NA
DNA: TGTGCCAGCAGCCAACTTACCGCGGGATCTGAAGAGACCCAGTACTTC
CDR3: CASSQLTAGSEETQYF

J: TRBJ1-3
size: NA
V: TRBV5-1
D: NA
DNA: TGCGCCAGCAGCTTAAACATACTGGGCTCTGGAAACACCATATATTTT
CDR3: CASSLNILGSGNTIYF

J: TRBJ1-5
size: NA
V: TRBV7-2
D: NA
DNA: TGTGCCAGCAGACCTTTTGACAGGTACAATCAGCCCCAGCATTTT
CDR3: CASRPFDRYNQPQHF

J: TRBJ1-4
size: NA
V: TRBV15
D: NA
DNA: TGTGCCACCAGCAGAGACGGGGAAAAACTGTTTTTT
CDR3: CATSRDGEKLFF

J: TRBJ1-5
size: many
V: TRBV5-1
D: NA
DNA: TGCGCCAGCAGCTTCGACGGTACGGCCCAGCATTTT
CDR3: CASSFDGTAQHF

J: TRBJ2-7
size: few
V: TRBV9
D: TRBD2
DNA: TGTGCCAGCAGCTCCCGGACTAGTTCCTACGAGCAGTACTTC
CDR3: CASSSRTSSYEQYF

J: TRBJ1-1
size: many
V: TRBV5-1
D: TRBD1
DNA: TGCGCCAGCAGCCCCACCCTGACAGGGGAGGCCACTGAAGCTTTCTTT
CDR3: CASSPTLTGEATEAFF

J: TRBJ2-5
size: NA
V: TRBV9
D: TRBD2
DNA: TGTGCCAGCAGCGCCGGGACTAACAGTCGGGAGACCCAGTACTTC
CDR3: CASSAGTNSRETQYF

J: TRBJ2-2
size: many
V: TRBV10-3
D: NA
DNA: TGTGCCATCAGTGCCTCAGTCGCCGGGGAGCTGTTTTTT
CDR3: CAISASVAGELFF

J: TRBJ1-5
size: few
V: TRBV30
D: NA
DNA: TGTGCCTTCACAAGGGGAAGCAATCAGCCCCAGCATTTT
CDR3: CAFTRGSNQPQHF

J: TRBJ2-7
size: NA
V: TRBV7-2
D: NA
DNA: TGTGCCAGCAGGTCCCGAGGGGGGATAAATTCCTACGAGCAGTACTTC
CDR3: CASRSRGGINSYEQYF

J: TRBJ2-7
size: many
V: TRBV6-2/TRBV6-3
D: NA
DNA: TGTGCCAGCGGCCTGTCGACGGCCCCAACTTTGGAGCAGTACTTC
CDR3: CASGLSTAPTLEQYF

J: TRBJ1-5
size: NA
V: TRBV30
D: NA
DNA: TGTGCCTTACGCCGGGACGGAGTAAATCAGCCCCAGCATTTT
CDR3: CALRRDGVNQPQHF

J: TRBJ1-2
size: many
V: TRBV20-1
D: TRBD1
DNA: TGCAGTGCTAGAGGGGGTTTGGGACAGGGAAGTGGCTACACCTTC
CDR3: CSARGGLGQGSGYTF

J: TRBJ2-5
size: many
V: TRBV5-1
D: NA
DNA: TGCGCCAGCACCCCAAATGCACAGGGAGGGGAGACCCAGTACTTC
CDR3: CASTPNAQGGETQYF

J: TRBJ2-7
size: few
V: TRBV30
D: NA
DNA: TGTGCCGGTCACAGGGCCCCTTCCTACGAGCAGTACTTC
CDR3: CAGHRAPSYEQYF

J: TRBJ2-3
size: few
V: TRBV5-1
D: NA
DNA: TGCGCCAGCAGCCCAGGGCGAGGGGCGGGCACAGATACGCAGTATTTT
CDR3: CASSPGRGAGTDTQYF

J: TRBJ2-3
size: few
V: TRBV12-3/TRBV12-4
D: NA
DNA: TGTGCCAGCAGTGTTAGCGTGAGAGTCGATACGCAGTATTTT
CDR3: CASSVSVRVDTQYF

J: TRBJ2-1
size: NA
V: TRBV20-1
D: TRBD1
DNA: TGCAGTGCTAGTAATACAGGGGGGTCCTACAATGAGCAGTTCTTC
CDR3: CSASNTGGSYNEQFF

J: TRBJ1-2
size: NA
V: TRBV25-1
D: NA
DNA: TGTGCCAGCAGTCCGGCCAGGGACTATGGCTACACCTTC
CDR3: CASSPARDYGYTF

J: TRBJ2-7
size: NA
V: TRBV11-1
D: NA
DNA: TGTGCCAGCAGCTTAAACAGGGCAGGAGGGCACGAGCAGTACTTC
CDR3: CASSLNRAGGHEQYF

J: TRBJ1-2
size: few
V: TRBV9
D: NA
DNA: TGTGCCAGCACCCCGAACGGGGAAGGCTACACCTTC
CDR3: CASTPNGEGYTF

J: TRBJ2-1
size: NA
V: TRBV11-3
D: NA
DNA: TGTGCCAGCAGCTTAGAGGCCCAATCAGGGGTTAGCAATGAGCAGTTCTTC
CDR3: CASSLEAQSGVSNEQFF

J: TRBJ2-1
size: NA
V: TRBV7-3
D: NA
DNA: TGTGCCAGCAGCTTAACGACTACTAAGGGTGAGCAGTTCTTC
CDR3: CASSLTTTKGEQFF